The 10 T cell receptor beta chains presented below share a single source sample, sequenced in a study of T cell repertoires in cytomegalovirus infection. TCRdb reprocessed the reads via MiXCR and lists one record per CDR3 protein. This table has some 300,000 distinct CDR3 sequences, roughly 15% appearing once. Specimen: PBMCs. All receptors come from a human donor in good health (CMV status not recorded). Some clones in this sample may be carry-over from other donors' samples.

This clonotype was found a few times. The chain joins TRBV6-5 to TRBJ1-2, with a tentative D call TRBD1 (5 bases). The germline CDR1 and CDR2 sequences are MNHEY and SVGAGI. The CDR3 length is 14 residues. Trimming left V 2 bases short and J 5 bases short, with 12 bases between. The CDR3 coding sequence is TGTGCCAGCAGTTACAGGGGAACGGGTTATGGCTACACCTTC. Translation gives CASSYRGTGYGYTF.

This clonotype appeared many times. The genes are TRBV10-3 and TRBJ1-1; 7 bases map to TRBD1. Germline V CDR1 and CDR2: ENHRY, SYGVKD. This CDR3 comprises 15 residues. V shed 0 bases and J 1 base; nucleotides not matched to a gene: 2. The CDR3 coding sequence is TGTGCCATCAGTGAGTCGGGACAGCGGAACACTGAAGCTTTCTTT. Encoded protein: CAISESGQRNTEAFF.

This clonotype was observed a handful of times. The chain uses TRBV18 and TRBJ1-1, with 7 bases that match TRBD1. Trimming took 1 base from V and 2 from J; bases not matched to a gene: 4. The CDR3 extends over 15 amino acids. Germline V CDR1 and CDR2: KGHSH, LQKENI. The CDR3: CASSPRTGRNTEAFF. CDR3 nucleotide sequence: TGTGCCAGCTCACCACGGACAGGTAGAAACACTGAAGCTTTCTTT.

This clonotype was counted a few times. The chain joins TRBV6-4 to TRBJ2-2; D gene unclear. V dropped 0 bases and J dropped 3 bases, with 8 bases sitting between them. Germline assignment: CDR1 MRHNA and CDR2 SNTAGT. The CDR3 is 15 amino acids. CDR3 in amino acids: CASSDSRLDTGELFF. The CDR3 region has the DNA TGTGCCAGCAGTGACTCGAGGCTAGACACCGGGGAGCTGTTTTTT.

The chain combines TRBV5-4 with TRBJ2-4, with a tentative D call TRBD2 (6 bases). V lost 4 bases and J 8 bases, leaving 10 bases between the germline ends. The CDR3 has 12 amino acids. Germline loops: CDR1 SGHNT, CDR2 YYREEE (reference sequence). DNA for the CDR3: TGTGCCAGCAGCCGGGACTGGGACATTCAGTACTTC. Protein product: CASSRDWDIQYF.

The sample holds a few counts of this clonotype. V usage is TRBV7-4 and J usage is TRBJ1-5, with unresolved D. CDR1 and CDR2 from the germline V gene are SGHVT and SQSDAQ. V was cut by 5 bases and J by 3 bases, with 8 bases left in between. There are 13 residues in the CDR3. DNA of the CDR3: TGTGCCAGCAGCCCCCTGCCCAATCAGCCCCAGCATTTT. The encoded protein is CASSPLPNQPQHF.

The table lists this clonotype with many counts. The J gene is TRBJ2-3, the V gene TRBV4-2; 7 positions match TRBD2. CDR1 is LGHNA, CDR2 YNFKEQ, per germline. The CDR3 covers 17 residues. V trimming: 0 bases; J trimming: 2 bases; junction bases outside the gene matches: 8. CDR3 nucleotides: TGTGCCAGCAGCCAAGATAAGGCGGGGGAGATCACAGATACGCAGTATTTT. Translated: CASSQDKAGEITDTQYF.

This clonotype was counted at least ten times. The chain carries TRBV28 and TRBJ2-6; D may be TRBD1 (6 bases). The CDR3 spans 15 residues. V was clipped by 10 bases and J by 0 bases, with 13 bases between them. Per germline, CDR1 MDHEN and CDR2 SYDVKM. Here the CDR3 reads CATEPRGSGANVLTF. The CDR3 DNA follows: TGTGCCACCGAGCCCAGGGGCTCTGGGGCCAACGTCCTGACTTTC. The variable domain in full, completed from reference TRBV28 and TRBJ2-6, reads DVKVTQSSRYLVKRTGEKVFLECVQDMDHENMFWYRQDPGLGLRLIYFSYDVKMKEKGDIPEGYSVSREKKERFSLILESASTNQTSMYLCATEPRGSGANVLTFGAGSRLTVL.

In this sample, this clonotype turned up many times. The genes are TRBV6-1 and TRBJ2-3; no firm D call. Germline-derived CDR1 and CDR2 are MNHNS and SASEGT. The CDR3 is 13 residues long. The V gene lost 5 bases and the J gene lost 7 bases, with 13 bases spanning the gap. The CDR3 nucleotides are TGTGCCAGCAGTAATCAAGACACGAATACGCAGTATTTT. Its protein product is CASSNQDTNTQYF.

V usage is TRBV27 and J usage is TRBJ2-7, with 7 bases matching TRBD2. CDR3 size: 15 residues. Germline trimming cut 3 bases from V and 0 bases from J; bases unmatched to any gene: 5. CDR1 MNHEY and CDR2 SMNVEV come from the germline V gene (reference sequence). For the CDR3, the DNA is TGTGCCAGCAGTTTGGGGGGGAGAAACTCCTACGAGCAGTACTTC. The encoded protein is CASSLGGRNSYEQYF.